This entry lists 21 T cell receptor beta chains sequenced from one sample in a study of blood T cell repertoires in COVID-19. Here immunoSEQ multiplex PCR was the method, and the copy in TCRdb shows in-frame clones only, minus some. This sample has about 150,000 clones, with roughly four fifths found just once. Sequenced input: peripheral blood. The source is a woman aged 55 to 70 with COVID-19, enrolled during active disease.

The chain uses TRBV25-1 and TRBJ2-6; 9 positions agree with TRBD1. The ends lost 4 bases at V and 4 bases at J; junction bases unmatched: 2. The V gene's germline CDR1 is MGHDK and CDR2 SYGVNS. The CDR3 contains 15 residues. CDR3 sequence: CASSVQGAGANVLTF. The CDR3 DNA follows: TGTGCCAGCAGTGTACAGGGGGCAGGGGCCAACGTCCTGACTTTC.

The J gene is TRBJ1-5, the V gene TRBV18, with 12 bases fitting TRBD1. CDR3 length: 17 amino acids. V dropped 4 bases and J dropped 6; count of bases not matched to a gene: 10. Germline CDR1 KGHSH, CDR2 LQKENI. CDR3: CASSQPGQGALAQPQHF. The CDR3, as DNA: TGTGCCAGCTCACAGCCGGGACAGGGGGCTCTGGCTCAGCCCCAGCATTTT.

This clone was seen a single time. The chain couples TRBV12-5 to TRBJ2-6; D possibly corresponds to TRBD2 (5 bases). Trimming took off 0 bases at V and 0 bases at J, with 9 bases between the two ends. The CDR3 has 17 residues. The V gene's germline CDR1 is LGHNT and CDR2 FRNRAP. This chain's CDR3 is CASGLVGSYSGANVLTF. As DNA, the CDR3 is TGTGCTAGTGGTTTGGTTGGGAGCTACTCTGGGGCCAACGTCCTGACTTTC.

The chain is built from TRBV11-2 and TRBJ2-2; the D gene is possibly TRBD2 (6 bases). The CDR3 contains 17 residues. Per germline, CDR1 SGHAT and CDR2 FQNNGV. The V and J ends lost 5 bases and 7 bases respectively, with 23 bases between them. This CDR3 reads CASSPRTVGGNGGELFF. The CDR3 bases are TGTGCCAGCAGCCCCCGAACGGTTGGCGGGAACGGCGGGGAGCTGTTTTTT.

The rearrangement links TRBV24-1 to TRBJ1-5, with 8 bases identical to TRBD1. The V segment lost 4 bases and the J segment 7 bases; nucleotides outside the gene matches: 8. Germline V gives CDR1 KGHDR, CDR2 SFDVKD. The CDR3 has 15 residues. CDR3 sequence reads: CATSDPRTGNQPQHF. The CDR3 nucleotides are TGTGCCACCAGTGACCCTCGGACAGGGAACCAGCCCCAGCATTTT.

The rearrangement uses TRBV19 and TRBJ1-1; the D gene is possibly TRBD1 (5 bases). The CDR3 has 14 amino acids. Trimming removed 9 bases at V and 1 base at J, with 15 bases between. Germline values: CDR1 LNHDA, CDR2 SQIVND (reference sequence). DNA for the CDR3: TGTGCCAGCGGGGGTCGGGGAAGGAACACTGAAGCTTTCTTT. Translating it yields CASGGRGRNTEAFF.

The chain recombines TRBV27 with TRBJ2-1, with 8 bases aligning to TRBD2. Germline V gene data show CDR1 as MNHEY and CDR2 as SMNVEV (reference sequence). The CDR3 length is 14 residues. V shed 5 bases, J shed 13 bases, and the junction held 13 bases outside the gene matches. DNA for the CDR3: TGTGCCAGCAGTCCTGGACTAGCAGGGATTCAACAGTTCTTC. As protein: CASSPGLAGIQQFF.

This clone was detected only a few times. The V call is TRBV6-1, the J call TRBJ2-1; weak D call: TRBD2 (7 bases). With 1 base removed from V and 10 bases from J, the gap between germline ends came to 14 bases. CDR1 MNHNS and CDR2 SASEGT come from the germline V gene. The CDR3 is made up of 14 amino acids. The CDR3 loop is CASSEGASGGEQFF. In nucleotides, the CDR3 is TGTGCCAGCAGTGAAGGGGCGTCGGGGGGCGAGCAGTTCTTC.

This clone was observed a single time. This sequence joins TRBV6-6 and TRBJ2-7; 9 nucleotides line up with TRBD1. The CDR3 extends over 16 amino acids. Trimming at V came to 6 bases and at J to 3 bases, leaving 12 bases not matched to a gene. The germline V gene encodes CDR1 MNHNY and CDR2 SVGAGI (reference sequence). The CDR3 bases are TGTGCCAGCAGCGGGACAGGGAAAGTTATACTCTACGAGCAGTACGTC. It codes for CASSGTGKVILYEQYV.

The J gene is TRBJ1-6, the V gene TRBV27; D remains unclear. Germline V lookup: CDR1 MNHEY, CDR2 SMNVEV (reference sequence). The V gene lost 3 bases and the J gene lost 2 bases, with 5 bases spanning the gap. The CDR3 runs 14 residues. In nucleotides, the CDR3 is TGTGCCAGCAGTTTCGGAGCCTATAATTCACCCCTCCACTTT. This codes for CASSFGAYNSPLHF.

CDR3 sequence reads: CAIGQSNEQFF. As DNA, the CDR3 is TGTGCCATAGGACAGAGCAATGAGCAGTTCTTC. V usage is TRBV3-1 (or the pseudogene TRBV3-2) and J usage is TRBJ2-1; perhaps TRBD1 as D (6 bases). Germline V gene lookup returns CDR1 LGHDT and CDR2 YNNKEL (reference sequence). V gave up 10 bases and J gave up 6 bases, with 10 bases separating them. CDR3 length equals 11 residues.

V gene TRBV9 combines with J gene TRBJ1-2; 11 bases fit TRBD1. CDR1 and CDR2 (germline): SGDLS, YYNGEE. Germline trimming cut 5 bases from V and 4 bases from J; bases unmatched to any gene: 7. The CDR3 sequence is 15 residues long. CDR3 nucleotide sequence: TGTGCCAGCAGTACTACCGGGACAGGGGGCTATGGCTACACCTTC. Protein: CASSTTGTGGYGYTF.

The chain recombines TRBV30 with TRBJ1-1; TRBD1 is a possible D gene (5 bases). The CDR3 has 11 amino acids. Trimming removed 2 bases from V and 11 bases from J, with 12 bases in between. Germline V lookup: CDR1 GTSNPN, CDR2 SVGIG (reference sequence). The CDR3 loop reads CAWSSGLMAFF. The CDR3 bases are TGTGCCTGGAGTTCGGGACTTATGGCTTTCTTT.

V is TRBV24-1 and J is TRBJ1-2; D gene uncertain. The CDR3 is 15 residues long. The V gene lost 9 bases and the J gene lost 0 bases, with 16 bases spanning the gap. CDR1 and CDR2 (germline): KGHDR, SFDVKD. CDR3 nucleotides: TGTGCCACCTTCGACCTACGGAGAGCTAACTATGGCTACACCTTC. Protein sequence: CATFDLRRANYGYTF.

CDR3 nucleotide sequence: TGCGCCAGCAGCTTGAAGGCAGGGGCTAGGGTTAACGGCACTGAAGCTTTCTTT. Its translation: CASSLKAGARVNGTEAFF. The chain employs TRBV5-1 and TRBJ1-1; D perhaps matches TRBD1 (6 bases). Germline CDR1 SGHRS, CDR2 YFSETQ. V was trimmed by 1 base and J by 4 bases, leaving 23 bases between them. The CDR3 extends over 18 amino acids.

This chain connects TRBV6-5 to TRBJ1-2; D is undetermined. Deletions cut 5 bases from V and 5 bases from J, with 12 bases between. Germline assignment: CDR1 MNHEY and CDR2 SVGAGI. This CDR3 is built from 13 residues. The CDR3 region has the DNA TGTGCCAGCAGTCCCGGGAACCCATATGGCTACACCTTC. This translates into CASSPGNPYGYTF.

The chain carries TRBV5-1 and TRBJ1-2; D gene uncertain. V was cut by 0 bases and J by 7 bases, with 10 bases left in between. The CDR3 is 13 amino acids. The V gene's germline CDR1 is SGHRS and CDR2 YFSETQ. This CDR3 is CASSLAVSIGYTF. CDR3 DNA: TGCGCCAGCAGCTTGGCCGTTAGTATTGGCTACACCTTC.

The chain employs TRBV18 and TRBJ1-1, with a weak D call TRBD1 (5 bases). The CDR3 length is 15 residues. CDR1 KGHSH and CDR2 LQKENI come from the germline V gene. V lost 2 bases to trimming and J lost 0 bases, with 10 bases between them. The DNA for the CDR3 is TGTGCCAGCTCACCAGTACGACAGCTGAACACTGAAGCTTTCTTT. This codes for CASSPVRQLNTEAFF.

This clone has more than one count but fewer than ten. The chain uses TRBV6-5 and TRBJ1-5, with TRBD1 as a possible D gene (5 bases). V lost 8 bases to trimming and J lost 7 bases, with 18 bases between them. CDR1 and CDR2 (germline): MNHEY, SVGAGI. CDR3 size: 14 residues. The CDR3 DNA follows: TGTGCCAGCTATGATAGCAGGGTTCGCCAGCCCCAGCATTTT. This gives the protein CASYDSRVRQPQHF.

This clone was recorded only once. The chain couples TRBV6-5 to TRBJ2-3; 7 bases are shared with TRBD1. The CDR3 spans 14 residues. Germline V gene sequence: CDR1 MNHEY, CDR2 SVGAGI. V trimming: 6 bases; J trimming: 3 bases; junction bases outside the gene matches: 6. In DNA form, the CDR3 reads TGTGCCAGCAGGACAGGGTGGGAAACAGATACGCAGTATTTT. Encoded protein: CASRTGWETDTQYF.

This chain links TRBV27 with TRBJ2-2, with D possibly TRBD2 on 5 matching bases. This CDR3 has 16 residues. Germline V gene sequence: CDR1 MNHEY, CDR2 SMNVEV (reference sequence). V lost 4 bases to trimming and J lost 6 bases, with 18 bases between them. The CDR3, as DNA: TGTGCCAGCAGTTCTACTAGATGGAGGTTTTCCGGGGAGCTGTTTTTT. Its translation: CASSSTRWRFSGELFF.